The rows below give T cell receptor beta chains drawn from one sample of a study of cytomegalovirus exposure and HLA in healthy donors. The method was immunoSEQ multiplex PCR; TCRdb's version includes in-frame clones alone and lacks a portion of them. The table records around 170,000 clones, around 77% of them present only once. Sequencing input: PBMCs. Every receptor here comes from a man aged 55 to 70 in good health and CMV-seronegative. Each CDR3 is given with its conserved first and last residue. Each record gives: D gene, J gene, clone size, V gene, CDR3 DNA, CDR3 protein. A D gene is named only where the DNA matches it firmly. Size values are once, few and many counts, or a class for expanded clones, and some rows have none.

>TRBD1|TRBJ1-2|NA|TRBV7-3
TGTGCCAGCAGCTTAACGGTTAGGGGGCCTGGTGGCTACACCTTC
CASSLTVRGPGGYTF
>TRBD2|TRBJ2-1|NA|TRBV9
TGTGCCAGCAGCGTAGCTTTGGGGGATCGGGGGGATGAGCAGTTCTTC
CASSVALGDRGDEQFF
>TRBD2|TRBJ2-5|once|TRBV4-2
TGTGCCAGCAGCCAACTAGGACCGGGAGGGCCTCAAGAGACCCAGTACTTC
CASSQLGPGGPQETQYF
>NA|TRBJ1-1|NA|TRBV6-5
TGTGCCAGCAGTTACTCGACGGGGGGCCCTGAAGCTTTCTTT
CASSYSTGGPEAFF
>TRBD1|TRBJ1-5|NA|TRBV19
TGTGCCAGTAGGCCCCCGGGACAGCGCGATACTTATAGCAATCAGCCCCAGCATTTT
CASRPPGQRDTYSNQPQHF
>TRBD1|TRBJ1-1|NA|TRBV6-1
TGTGCCAGCAGTGACCCGGGACAGTTGAACACTGAAGCTTTCTTT
CASSDPGQLNTEAFF
>TRBD1|TRBJ2-5|few|TRBV7-8
TGTGCCAGCAGCTTAGGGACAGGGCGCGAGACCCAGTACTTC
CASSLGTGRETQYF
>TRBD2|TRBJ2-4|NA|TRBV28
TGTGCCAGCAGTTTAGGGAGGGAGGACATTCAGTACTTC
CASSLGREDIQYF
>TRBD1|TRBJ1-2|NA|TRBV5-4
TGTGCCAGCAGCTTCGGACAGGGAGGGAATGGCTACACCTTC
CASSFGQGGNGYTF
>NA|TRBJ1-1|few|TRBV6-1
TGTGCCAGCCGATACGCGGGGGCAGGGACTGAAGCTTTCTTT
CASRYAGAGTEAFF
>TRBD2|TRBJ2-7|once|TRBV4-2
TGTGCCAGCAGCCAAGAGGTACCTAGCGGGGGTCCGACCTACGAGCAGTACTTC
CASSQEVPSGGPTYEQYF
>TRBD2|TRBJ2-5|NA|TRBV7-9
TGTTCCAGCAGCTTACGCGCTAGCGGTCAAGAGACCCAGTACTTC
CSSSLRASGQETQYF
>TRBD1|TRBJ2-7|NA|TRBV28
TGTGCCAGTGAGACCTGGACAGGGGCGACATCCTACGAGCAGTACTTC
CASETWTGATSYEQYF
>NA|TRBJ2-3|NA|TRBV14
TGTGCCAGCAGCCAAGACGGTACAGATACGCAGTATTTT
CASSQDGTDTQYF
>NA|TRBJ2-2|few|TRBV7-7
TGTGCTAGCAGCTTACTTGGCGGGGCCGGGGAGCTGTTTTTT
CASSLLGGAGELFF
>NA|TRBJ2-7|NA|TRBV27
TGTGCCAGCAGTCTTCTCTCGGGGGGCTCACGCGAGCAGTACTTC
CASSLLSGGSREQYF
>TRBD2|TRBJ2-7|NA|TRBV11-1
TGTGCCAGCAGACTAGCGGGGGACAGCTACGAGCAGTACTTC
CASRLAGDSYEQYF
>TRBD1|TRBJ1-2|once|TRBV13
TGTGCCAGCAGCCCCCGGACAGGGTATTCTTCTGGCTACACCTTC
CASSPRTGYSSGYTF
>NA|TRBJ1-1|NA|TRBV4-1
TGCGCCAGCAGCCAAGTGGGCAGGGGACGGAACACTGAAGCTTTCTTT
CASSQVGRGRNTEAFF
>NA|TRBJ2-3|NA|TRBV6-5
TGTGCCAGTGGAGTCGCGGGGGCTAGCACAGATACGCAGTATTTT
CASGVAGASTDTQYF
>TRBD2|TRBJ2-3|NA|TRBV7-6
TGTGCCAGCAGCACAGGACTAGCGGGTTACACAGATACGCAGTATTTT
CASSTGLAGYTDTQYF
>NA|TRBJ2-7|once|TRBV2
TGTGCCAGCAGCCGACAGGTTGGCGAGCAGTACTTC
CASSRQVGEQYF
>NA|TRBJ1-2|NA|TRBV4-3
TGCGCCAGCAGCCAAGATCGAGGGCCCTGGGGCTACACCTTC
CASSQDRGPWGYTF
>NA|TRBJ1-2|NA|TRBV2
TGTGCCAGCAGTGAACTTAACTATGGCTACACCTTC
CASSELNYGYTF
>TRBD1|TRBJ1-1|few|TRBV2
TGTGCCAGCAGATCCGGGACAGGGGTTTTGAGTGAAGCTTTCTTT
CASRSGTGVLSEAFF
>TRBD2|TRBJ2-1|NA|TRBV10-3
TGTGCCGTTCGCAGCGGGACGCGGCACAATGAGCAGTTCTTC
CAVRSGTRHNEQFF
>TRBD1|TRBJ1-3|NA|TRBV7-8
TGTGCCAGCAGCACCCCGGGACAGGGGGCAACAACTTACTCTGGAAACACCATATATTTT
CASSTPGQGATTYSGNTIYF
>NA|TRBJ2-2|NA|TRBV19
TGTGCCAGTAGTATGGGGCCGTCCTCCGGGGAGCTGTTTTTT
CASSMGPSSGELFF
>TRBD1|TRBJ2-5|NA|TRBV6-1
TGTGCCAGCAGGAAGACAGGGATGGAGACCCAGTACTTC
CASRKTGMETQYF
>NA|TRBJ2-3|once|TRBV9
TGTGCCAGCAGCGTAGGCGCCAGCACAGATACGCAGTATTTT
CASSVGASTDTQYF
>NA|TRBJ1-1|NA|TRBV18
TGTGCCAGCTCACCACTACAGGGCCGGTCGGAAGCTTTCTTT
CASSPLQGRSEAFF
>NA|TRBJ2-2|NA|TRBV29-1
TGCAGCTGCGCGGCGGCTACCGGGGAGCTGTTTTTT
CSCAAATGELFF
>TRBD2|TRBJ2-2|NA|TRBV11-2
TGTGCCAGCAGCACGCGACTAGCGGGGGCCCCCCCGGCCGGGGAGCTGTTTTTT
CASSTRLAGAPPAGELFF